These T cell receptor beta chains were read from a single sample in a study of regulatory T cells in long-lasting Graves disease. TCRdb passed the multiplex PCR reads through MiXCR, listing each CDR3 protein once. This repertoire shows hundreds of thousands of distinct CDR3 sequences, around 11% found once; its top ten account for around 9.3%. These data also featured in a second study, about T cells in Graves' hyperthyroidism and ophthalmopathy.

The sample consisted of peripheral blood mononuclear cells (PBMCs), taken at new diagnosis, from a patient treated with antithyroid drugs. These receptors were collected from a woman in her thirties with Graves disease. CDR3s include the opening cysteine and the closing phenylalanine or tryptophan. The D gene is left open where the match is weak. Clone size is given for some rows only: seen once, a few or many times, or a class if the clone is expanded.

CDR3 length: 13; D gene: -; V gene: TRBV7-9; clone size: many; J gene: TRBJ1-4; CDR3 protein: CASGGGLKVKLFF; CDR3 DNA: TGTGCCAGCGGAGGGGGGCTGAAGGTGAAACTGTTTTTT
CDR3 length: 13; D gene: -; V gene: TRBV11-3; clone size: many; J gene: TRBJ1-1; CDR3 protein: CASSSFRATEAFF; CDR3 DNA: TGTGCCAGCAGCTCCTTTCGTGCGACTGAAGCTTTCTTT
CDR3 length: 14; D gene: TRBD2; V gene: TRBV24-1; clone size: many; J gene: TRBJ2-5; CDR3 protein: CATSRSGIRETQYF; CDR3 DNA: TGTGCCACCAGTCGCAGCGGGATAAGGGAGACCCAGTACTTC
CDR3 length: 14; D gene: -; V gene: TRBV20-1; clone size: few; J gene: TRBJ2-2; CDR3 protein: CSAMKAEGTGELFF; CDR3 DNA: TGCAGTGCTATGAAAGCGGAGGGCACCGGGGAGCTGTTTTTT
CDR3 length: 15; D gene: -; V gene: TRBV28; clone size: many; J gene: TRBJ2-1; CDR3 protein: CASSQAFSSYNEQFF; CDR3 DNA: TGTGCCAGCAGCCAGGCATTTAGCTCCTACAATGAGCAGTTCTTC
CDR3 length: 15; D gene: -; V gene: TRBV5-5; clone size: many; J gene: TRBJ2-3; CDR3 protein: CASSAWGRSADTQYF; CDR3 DNA: TGTGCCAGCAGCGCCTGGGGACGATCCGCCGATACGCAGTATTTT
CDR3 length: 15; D gene: -; V gene: TRBV9; clone size: few; J gene: TRBJ1-2; CDR3 protein: CASSVASADLYGYTF; CDR3 DNA: TGTGCCAGCAGCGTAGCTTCGGCGGATCTATATGGCTACACCTTC
CDR3 length: 15; D gene: TRBD2; V gene: TRBV28; clone size: many; J gene: TRBJ2-3; CDR3 protein: CASSLLAESTDTQYF; CDR3 DNA: TGTGCCAGCAGTTTACTAGCGGAGAGCACAGATACGCAGTATTTT
CDR3 length: 13; D gene: TRBD2; V gene: TRBV20-1; clone size: -; J gene: TRBJ2-2; CDR3 protein: CSATEREPGELFF; CDR3 DNA: TGCAGTGCGACCGAGCGGGAGCCCGGGGAGCTGTTTTTT
CDR3 length: 15; D gene: -; V gene: TRBV6-2/TRBV6-3; clone size: many; J gene: TRBJ2-1; CDR3 protein: CASSYLGGSYNEQFF; CDR3 DNA: TGTGCCAGCAGTTACCTGGGTGGCTCCTACAATGAGCAGTTCTTC
CDR3 length: 14; D gene: -; V gene: TRBV18; clone size: few; J gene: TRBJ1-4; CDR3 protein: CASSPRQTNEELFF; CDR3 DNA: TGTGCCAGCTCACCGCGGCAGACTAATGAAGAACTGTTTTTT
CDR3 length: 13; D gene: -; V gene: TRBV25-1; clone size: -; J gene: TRBJ1-5; CDR3 protein: CASGDLGNQPQHF; CDR3 DNA: TGTGCCAGCGGGGATCTTGGAAATCAGCCCCAGCATTTT
CDR3 length: 14; D gene: -; V gene: TRBV19; clone size: -; J gene: TRBJ1-2; CDR3 protein: CASTPGQFPYGYTF; CDR3 DNA: TGTGCCAGTACCCCTGGACAGTTTCCCTATGGTTACACCTTC
CDR3 length: 14; D gene: TRBD1; V gene: TRBV10-3; clone size: many; J gene: TRBJ1-4; CDR3 protein: CAISAQTGVEKLFF; CDR3 DNA: TGTGCCATCAGTGCCCAGACAGGGGTTGAAAAACTGTTTTTT
CDR3 length: 14; D gene: -; V gene: TRBV20-1; clone size: many; J gene: TRBJ2-2; CDR3 protein: CSAFTSLGTGELFF; CDR3 DNA: TGCAGTGCTTTTACTAGCTTGGGCACCGGGGAGCTGTTTTTT
CDR3 length: 13; D gene: -; V gene: TRBV4-1; clone size: many; J gene: TRBJ1-2; CDR3 protein: CASSQRPPGGYTF; CDR3 DNA: TGCGCCAGCAGCCAACGGCCCCCCGGTGGCTACACCTTC
CDR3 length: 15; D gene: TRBD2; V gene: TRBV11-3; clone size: -; J gene: TRBJ2-1; CDR3 protein: CASSQGTSGRAEQFF; CDR3 DNA: TGTGCCAGCAGCCAGGGGACTAGCGGGAGGGCAGAGCAGTTCTTC
CDR3 length: 15; D gene: -; V gene: TRBV11-2; clone size: many; J gene: TRBJ1-2; CDR3 protein: CASSPTRGLNYGYTF; CDR3 DNA: TGTGCCAGCAGCCCGACGCGGGGGCTTAACTATGGCTACACCTTC
CDR3 length: 13; D gene: -; V gene: TRBV2; clone size: -; J gene: TRBJ1-6; CDR3 protein: CASRDSWNSPLHF; CDR3 DNA: TGTGCCAGCAGGGACAGCTGGAATTCACCCCTCCACTTT
CDR3 length: 18; D gene: -; V gene: TRBV3-1; clone size: many; J gene: TRBJ2-2; CDR3 protein: CASSPLGSGTPNTGELFF; CDR3 DNA: TGTGCCAGCAGCCCGCTAGGCTCCGGGACACCTAACACCGGGGAGCTGTTTTTT
CDR3 length: 15; D gene: -; V gene: TRBV11-2; clone size: many; J gene: TRBJ2-1; CDR3 protein: CASSLRVTLYNEQFF; CDR3 DNA: TGTGCCAGCAGCTTGAGGGTGACACTATACAATGAGCAGTTCTTC
CDR3 length: 14; D gene: -; V gene: TRBV29-1; clone size: -; J gene: TRBJ2-6; CDR3 protein: CSVPGPAGANVLTF; CDR3 DNA: TGCAGCGTACCAGGGCCTGCTGGGGCCAACGTCCTGACTTTC
CDR3 length: 16; D gene: TRBD2; V gene: TRBV24-1; clone size: -; J gene: TRBJ2-1; CDR3 protein: CATSDPAGGAYNEQFF; CDR3 DNA: TGTGCCACCAGTGACCCGGCGGGAGGTGCCTACAATGAGCAGTTCTTC
CDR3 length: 16; D gene: -; V gene: TRBV24-1; clone size: many; J gene: TRBJ2-1; CDR3 protein: CATSDLQRGGWNEQFF; CDR3 DNA: TGTGCCACCAGTGATTTGCAACGGGGTGGCTGGAATGAGCAGTTCTTC
CDR3 length: 19; D gene: TRBD1; V gene: TRBV7-2; clone size: many; J gene: TRBJ2-3; CDR3 protein: CASSLEGNRGLGARDTQYF; CDR3 DNA: TGTGCCAGCAGCTTAGAGGGGAACAGGGGGTTGGGGGCCAGGGATACGCAGTATTTT
CDR3 length: 15; D gene: -; V gene: TRBV19; clone size: many; J gene: TRBJ2-3; CDR3 protein: CASTPGTAASDTQYF; CDR3 DNA: TGTGCCAGTACCCCCGGGACCGCCGCCTCAGATACGCAGTATTTT
CDR3 length: 15; D gene: TRBD1; V gene: TRBV27; clone size: many; J gene: TRBJ1-2; CDR3 protein: CASSSQGTGDYGYTF; CDR3 DNA: TGTGCCAGCAGTTCACAAGGGACAGGGGACTATGGCTACACCTTC
CDR3 length: 15; D gene: -; V gene: TRBV7-9; clone size: many; J gene: TRBJ2-1; CDR3 protein: CASSRGVAAYNEQFF; CDR3 DNA: TGTGCCAGCAGCCGTGGTGTAGCGGCGTACAATGAGCAGTTCTTC
CDR3 length: 16; D gene: -; V gene: TRBV6-5; clone size: few; J gene: TRBJ2-2; CDR3 protein: CASSYFGVPNTGELFF; CDR3 DNA: TGTGCCAGCAGTTACTTTGGAGTGCCAAACACCGGGGAGCTGTTTTTT
CDR3 length: 16; D gene: -; V gene: TRBV20-1; clone size: -; J gene: TRBJ2-1; CDR3 protein: CSARELEGIGYNEQFF; CDR3 DNA: TGCAGTGCTAGAGAATTAGAGGGTATAGGATACAATGAGCAGTTCTTC
CDR3 length: 17; D gene: TRBD2; V gene: TRBV6-2/TRBV6-3; clone size: -; J gene: TRBJ2-3; CDR3 protein: CASSSGLAGLSTDTQYF; CDR3 DNA: TGTGCCAGCAGTTCGGGACTAGCGGGTCTGAGCACAGATACGCAGTATTTT
CDR3 length: 15; D gene: -; V gene: TRBV2; clone size: many; J gene: TRBJ2-7; CDR3 protein: CASTRGQGMHYEQYF; CDR3 DNA: TGTGCCAGCACCCGGGGGCAGGGAATGCACTACGAGCAGTACTTC
CDR3 length: 17; D gene: -; V gene: TRBV11-3; clone size: many; J gene: TRBJ2-1; CDR3 protein: CASSSRRQGGPYNEQFF; CDR3 DNA: TGTGCCAGCAGCTCTCGCCGACAGGGAGGACCCTACAATGAGCAGTTCTTC
CDR3 length: 13; D gene: -; V gene: TRBV27; clone size: many; J gene: TRBJ2-6; CDR3 protein: CASAYFGANVLTF; CDR3 DNA: TGTGCCAGCGCCTACTTTGGGGCCAACGTCCTGACTTTC
CDR3 length: 13; D gene: -; V gene: TRBV10-3; clone size: many; J gene: TRBJ2-7; CDR3 protein: CANGRGSSYEQYF; CDR3 DNA: TGTGCCAACGGACGGGGTAGCTCCTACGAGCAGTACTTC
CDR3 length: 18; D gene: TRBD2; V gene: TRBV4-3; clone size: -; J gene: TRBJ2-3; CDR3 protein: CASSQDRGATRGRGGQYF; CDR3 DNA: TGCGCCAGCAGCCAAGATAGGGGAGCCACCCGAGGGAGGGGAGGGCAGTATTTT
CDR3 length: 13; D gene: -; V gene: TRBV29-1; clone size: few; J gene: TRBJ2-3; CDR3 protein: CSASPVDADTQYF; CDR3 DNA: TGCAGCGCTAGCCCAGTCGACGCAGATACGCAGTATTTT
CDR3 length: 13; D gene: TRBD1; V gene: TRBV5-6; clone size: -; J gene: TRBJ1-1; CDR3 protein: CASSARGRTEAFF; CDR3 DNA: TGTGCCAGCAGCGCGAGGGGGCGCACTGAAGCTTTCTTT
CDR3 length: 13; D gene: TRBD1; V gene: TRBV6-1; clone size: many; J gene: TRBJ2-5; CDR3 protein: CANQRDRRETQYF; CDR3 DNA: TGTGCCAACCAACGGGACAGGAGGGAGACCCAGTACTTC
CDR3 length: 16; D gene: -; V gene: TRBV20-1; clone size: many; J gene: TRBJ2-3; CDR3 protein: CSASAPRGGPTDTQYF; CDR3 DNA: TGCAGTGCTAGCGCTCCGCGGGGAGGACCCACAGATACGCAGTATTTT
CDR3 length: 16; D gene: -; V gene: TRBV11-2; clone size: many; J gene: TRBJ1-1; CDR3 protein: CASSSTRDSKVNKAFF; CDR3 DNA: TGTGCCAGCAGCTCTACCCGGGACTCTAAAGTAAATAAAGCTTTCTTT
CDR3 length: 11; D gene: -; V gene: TRBV20-1; clone size: many; J gene: TRBJ2-3; CDR3 protein: CSASDGRLQYF; CDR3 DNA: TGCAGTGCTAGCGATGGGCGGTTGCAGTATTTT
CDR3 length: 16; D gene: TRBD2; V gene: TRBV12-3/TRBV12-4; clone size: few; J gene: TRBJ2-1; CDR3 protein: CASSWGTGTSGLEQFF; CDR3 DNA: TGTGCCAGCAGTTGGGGAACCGGGACTAGCGGCCTTGAGCAGTTCTTC
CDR3 length: 19; D gene: -; V gene: TRBV7-9; clone size: many; J gene: TRBJ2-6; CDR3 protein: CASSPQPLDMYSGANVLTF; CDR3 DNA: TGTGCCAGCAGCCCCCAACCGTTGGACATGTACTCTGGGGCCAACGTCCTGACTTTC
CDR3 length: 18; D gene: TRBD1; V gene: TRBV29-1; clone size: many; J gene: TRBJ1-5; CDR3 protein: CSVAGRGQGVLGNQPQHF; CDR3 DNA: TGCAGCGTTGCCGGTCGGGGACAGGGGGTTCTTGGCAATCAGCCCCAGCATTTT
CDR3 length: 14; D gene: -; V gene: TRBV7-2; clone size: -; J gene: TRBJ2-1; CDR3 protein: CASSSPGGHNEQFF; CDR3 DNA: TGTGCCAGCAGTTCTCCCGGCGGGCACAATGAGCAGTTCTTC
CDR3 length: 16; D gene: -; V gene: TRBV28; clone size: many; J gene: TRBJ1-4; CDR3 protein: CASSLPPGLGSEKLFF; CDR3 DNA: TGTGCCAGCAGTCTCCCCCCCGGCCTAGGTAGTGAAAAACTGTTTTTT
CDR3 length: 15; D gene: -; V gene: TRBV29-1; clone size: many; J gene: TRBJ2-1; CDR3 protein: CSVEGGSRAHNEQFF; CDR3 DNA: TGCAGCGTTGAAGGCGGATCCAGGGCCCACAATGAGCAGTTCTTC
CDR3 length: 14; D gene: TRBD2; V gene: TRBV2; clone size: -; J gene: TRBJ2-3; CDR3 protein: CASSRVAGKDTQYF; CDR3 DNA: TGTGCCAGCAGTAGGGTAGCGGGGAAGGATACGCAGTATTTT
CDR3 length: 10; D gene: -; V gene: TRBV6-1; clone size: -; J gene: TRBJ2-3; CDR3 protein: CATTGDTQYF; CDR3 DNA: TGTGCCACCACGGGAGATACGCAGTATTTT
CDR3 length: 19; D gene: -; V gene: TRBV5-8; clone size: few; J gene: TRBJ2-7; CDR3 protein: CASSFHRARGGGTSYEQYF; CDR3 DNA: TGTGCCAGCAGCTTTCACAGGGCCCGGGGCGGCGGGACTTCCTACGAGCAGTACTTC
CDR3 length: 17; D gene: -; V gene: TRBV12-3/TRBV12-4; clone size: many; J gene: TRBJ2-1; CDR3 protein: CASSFLPSVSSYNEQFF; CDR3 DNA: TGTGCCAGCAGTTTTTTACCCTCGGTGAGCTCCTACAATGAGCAGTTCTTC
CDR3 length: 12; D gene: -; V gene: TRBV10-3; clone size: few; J gene: TRBJ2-7; CDR3 protein: CAISGSDAEQYF; CDR3 DNA: TGTGCCATCAGTGGGAGCGATGCCGAGCAGTACTTC
CDR3 length: 13; D gene: TRBD1; V gene: TRBV12-3/TRBV12-4; clone size: many; J gene: TRBJ1-1; CDR3 protein: CASSSLDRGTAFF; CDR3 DNA: TGTGCCAGCAGTTCCCTCGACAGGGGTACAGCTTTCTTT
CDR3 length: 14; D gene: -; V gene: TRBV9; clone size: few; J gene: TRBJ2-7; CDR3 protein: CASSPVTASYEQYF; CDR3 DNA: TGTGCCAGCAGCCCGGTGACAGCCTCCTACGAGCAGTACTTC
CDR3 length: 14; D gene: TRBD1; V gene: TRBV13; clone size: few; J gene: TRBJ2-1; CDR3 protein: CASSQRDRRNEQFF; CDR3 DNA: TGTGCCAGCAGCCAACGGGACAGGAGAAATGAGCAGTTCTTC
CDR3 length: 17; D gene: TRBD1; V gene: TRBV30; clone size: many; J gene: TRBJ1-4; CDR3 protein: CAWSVRTGEATNEKLFF; CDR3 DNA: TGTGCCTGGAGTGTACGGACAGGGGAGGCAACTAATGAAAAACTGTTTTTT
CDR3 length: 13; D gene: -; V gene: TRBV19; clone size: many; J gene: TRBJ2-7; CDR3 protein: CASSIGTWDEQYF; CDR3 DNA: TGTGCCAGTAGTATAGGAACGTGGGACGAGCAGTACTTC
CDR3 length: 12; D gene: -; V gene: TRBV9; clone size: many; J gene: TRBJ1-2; CDR3 protein: CASSIGGYGYTF; CDR3 DNA: TGTGCCAGCAGTATTGGGGGTTATGGCTACACCTTC
CDR3 length: 14; D gene: TRBD2; V gene: TRBV19; clone size: few; J gene: TRBJ2-7; CDR3 protein: CASSTLAGGYEQYF; CDR3 DNA: TGTGCCAGTAGTACGTTAGCGGGAGGTTACGAGCAGTACTTC